This T cell receptor (beta chain) was recorded in a study of cytomegalovirus exposure and HLA in healthy donors. From germline, CDR1 is SGHDT and CDR2 YYEEEE. There are 15 residues in the CDR3. V shed 0 bases and J shed 4 bases, with 13 bases lying between them. Produced via immunoSEQ multiplex PCR; TCRdb's table is partial and in-frame only. The sample contains hundreds of thousands of clones, 86% of which appear only once. Comments on this clone: What it binds is unknown.

Study-level points and caveats: The tendency of first-cohort TCR clusters to co-occur in the 90 to 150 validation repertoires was the finding of a later analysis. Researchers counted 180 or so TCR beta chains as cytomegalovirus-associated. A few of the chains that were CMV-associated were confirmed in vitro to be specific for CMV antigens.

The receptor comes from a young woman in good health and CMV-seronegative. Material: PBMCs. V and J are TRBV5-6 and TRBJ1-2; D might be TRBD1 (6 bases). The CDR3 spells CASSLANREGYGYTF. The CDR3, as DNA: TGTGCCAGCAGCTTGGCCAACAGGGAAGGCTATGGCTACACCTTC.